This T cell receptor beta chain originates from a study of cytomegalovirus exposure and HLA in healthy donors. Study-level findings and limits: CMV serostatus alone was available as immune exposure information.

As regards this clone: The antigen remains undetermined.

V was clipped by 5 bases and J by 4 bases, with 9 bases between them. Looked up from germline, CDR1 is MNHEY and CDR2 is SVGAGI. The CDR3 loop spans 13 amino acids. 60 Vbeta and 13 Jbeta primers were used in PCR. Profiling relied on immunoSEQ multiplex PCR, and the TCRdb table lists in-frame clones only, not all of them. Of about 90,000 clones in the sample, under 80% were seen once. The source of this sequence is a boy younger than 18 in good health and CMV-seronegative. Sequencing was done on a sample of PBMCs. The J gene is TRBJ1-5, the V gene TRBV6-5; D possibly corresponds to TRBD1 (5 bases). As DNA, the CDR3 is TGTGCCAGCAGTCGGGGGTCGAATCAGCCCCAGCATTTT. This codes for CASSRGSNQPQHF.